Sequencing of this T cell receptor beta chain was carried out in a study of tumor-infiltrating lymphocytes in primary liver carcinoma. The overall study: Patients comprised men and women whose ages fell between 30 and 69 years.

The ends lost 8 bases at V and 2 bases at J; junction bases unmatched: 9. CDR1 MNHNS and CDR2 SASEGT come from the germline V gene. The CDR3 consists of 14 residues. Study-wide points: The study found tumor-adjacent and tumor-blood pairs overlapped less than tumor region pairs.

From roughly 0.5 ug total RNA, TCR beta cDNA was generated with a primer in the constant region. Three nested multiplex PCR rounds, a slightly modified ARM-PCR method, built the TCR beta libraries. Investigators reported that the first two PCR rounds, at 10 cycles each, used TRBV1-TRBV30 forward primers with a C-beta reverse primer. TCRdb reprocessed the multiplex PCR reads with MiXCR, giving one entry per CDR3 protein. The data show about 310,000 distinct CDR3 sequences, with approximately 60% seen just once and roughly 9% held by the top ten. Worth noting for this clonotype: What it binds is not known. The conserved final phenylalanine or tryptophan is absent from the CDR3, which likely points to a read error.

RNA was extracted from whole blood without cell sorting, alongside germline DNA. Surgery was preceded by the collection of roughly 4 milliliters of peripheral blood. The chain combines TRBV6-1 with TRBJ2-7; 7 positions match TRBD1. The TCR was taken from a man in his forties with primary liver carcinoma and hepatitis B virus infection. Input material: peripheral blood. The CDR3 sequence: CASQRTGVPYEQYI. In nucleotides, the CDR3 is TGTGCCAGCCAACGGACAGGAGTCCCCTACGAGCAGTACATC.